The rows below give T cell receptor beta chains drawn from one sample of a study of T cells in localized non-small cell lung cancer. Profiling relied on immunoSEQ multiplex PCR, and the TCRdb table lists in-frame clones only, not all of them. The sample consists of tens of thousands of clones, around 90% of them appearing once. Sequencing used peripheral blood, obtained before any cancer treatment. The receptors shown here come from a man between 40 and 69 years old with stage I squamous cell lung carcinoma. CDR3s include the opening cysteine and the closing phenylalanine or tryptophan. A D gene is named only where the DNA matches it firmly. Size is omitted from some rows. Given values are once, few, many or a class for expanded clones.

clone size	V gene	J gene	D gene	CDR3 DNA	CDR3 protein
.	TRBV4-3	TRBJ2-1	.	TGCGCCAGCAGCCAAGATTTTAGTGGTTTGCTACATGAGCAGTTCTTC	CASSQDFSGLLHEQFF
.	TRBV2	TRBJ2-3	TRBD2	TGTGCCAGCAGTGAAAGGGGACTAGTCTTT	CASSERGLVF
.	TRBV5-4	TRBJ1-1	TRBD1	TGTGCCAGCAGCAATACGGGACAGGACCACACTGAAGCTTTCTTT	CASSNTGQDHTEAFF
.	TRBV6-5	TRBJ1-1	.	TGTGCCAGCAGTTACTCGCGGAACACTGAAGCTTTCTTT	CASSYSRNTEAFF
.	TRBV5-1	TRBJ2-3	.	TGCGCCAGCAGCTTCGACCCTGCCTCGAACACAGATACGCAGTATTTT	CASSFDPASNTDTQYF
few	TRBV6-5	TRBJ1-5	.	TGTGCCAGCAGGGGAGCCAACAATCAGCCCCAGCATTTT	CASRGANNQPQHF
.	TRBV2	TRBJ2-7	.	TGTGCCAGCAGTGTCTACAGAGGGTACGAGCAGTACTTC	CASSVYRGYEQYF
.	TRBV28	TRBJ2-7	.	TGTGCCAGCAGCCCCCGGGGTCGGGGGTCCTACGAGCAGTACTTC	CASSPRGRGSYEQYF
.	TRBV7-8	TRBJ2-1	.	TGTGCCAGCAGCCTAAGGGAGTACAATGAGCAGTTCTTC	CASSLREYNEQFF
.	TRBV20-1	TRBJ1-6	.	TGCAGTGCTTCTAATAATTCACCCCTCCACTTT	CSASNNSPLHF
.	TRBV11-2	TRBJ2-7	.	TGTGCCAGCAGCCCTCAAAGGATCTACTCCTACGAGCAGTACTTC	CASSPQRIYSYEQYF
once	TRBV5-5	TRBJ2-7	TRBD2	TGTGCCAGCAGCTTTACTAGCGGGATGTACGAGCAGTACTTC	CASSFTSGMYEQYF
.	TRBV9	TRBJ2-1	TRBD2	TGTGCCAGCAGCTCTCGACTAGCGGGGCATAGTGAGCAGTTCTTC	CASSSRLAGHSEQFF
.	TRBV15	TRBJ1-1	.	TGTGCCACCAGCAGAGTGGGGATACAGGGCCGGACTGAAGCTTTCTTT	CATSRVGIQGRTEAFF
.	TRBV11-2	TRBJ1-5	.	TGTGCCAGCAGCCAGGACAGAGGTAATCAGCCCCAGCATTTT	CASSQDRGNQPQHF
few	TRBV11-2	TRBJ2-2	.	TGTGCCAGCAGCTTCGTCGGCCCCGGGGAGCTGTTTTTT	CASSFVGPGELFF
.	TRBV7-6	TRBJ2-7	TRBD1	TGTGCCAGCAGCCCCGCCGGGGACAGGCCCTACGAGCAGTACTTC	CASSPAGDRPYEQYF
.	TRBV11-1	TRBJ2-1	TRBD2	TGTGCCAGCAGCTTACTTAGCGGGGTCTACAATGAGCAGTTCTTC	CASSLLSGVYNEQFF
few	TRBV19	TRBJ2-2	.	TGTGCCAGTACACAGACGACCGGGGAGCTGTTTTTT	CASTQTTGELFF
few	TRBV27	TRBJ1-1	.	TGTGCCAGCAGGCGGGGAAATGAGAACACTGAAGCTTTCTTT	CASRRGNENTEAFF
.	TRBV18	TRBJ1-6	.	TGTGCCAGCTCACCCGAGGAGAATTCACCCCTCCACTTT	CASSPEENSPLHF
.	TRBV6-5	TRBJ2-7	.	TGTGCCAGCAGTTACTCAGCCTTGGGGTCCTACGAGCAGTACTTC	CASSYSALGSYEQYF
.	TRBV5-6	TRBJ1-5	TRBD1	TGTGCCAGCAGCTTGGGACCGGGACAGGGGAGTGGTCAGCCCCAGCATTTT	CASSLGPGQGSGQPQHF
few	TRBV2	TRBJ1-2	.	TGTGCCAGCAGAGAAGAAGGGGTAGGTGGCTACACCTTC	CASREEGVGGYTF
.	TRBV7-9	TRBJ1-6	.	TGTGCCAGCAGCCCGGACGGGAATAATTCACCCCTCCACTTT	CASSPDGNNSPLHF
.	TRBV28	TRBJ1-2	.	TGTGCCAGCATCCCCGGGGAATGGGGCTATGGCTACACCTTC	CASIPGEWGYGYTF
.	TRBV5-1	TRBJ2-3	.	TGCGCCAGCAGCGCCCGGGAGCACACAGATACGCAGTATTTT	CASSAREHTDTQYF
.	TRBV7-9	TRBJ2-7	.	TGTGCCAGCAGCTTAATTTGGCCAGTGGGCGAGCAGTACTTC	CASSLIWPVGEQYF
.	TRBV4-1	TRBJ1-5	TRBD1	TGCGCCAGCAGCCAGGGACAGGTCCAAGGGCCCCAGCATTTT	CASSQGQVQGPQHF
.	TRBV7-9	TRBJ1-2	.	TGTGCCAGCATCCAGGGGCAGGATAACTATGGCTACACCTTC	CASIQGQDNYGYTF
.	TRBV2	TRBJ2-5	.	TGTGCCACCAATACAGGGCGGACCCAGTACTTC	CATNTGRTQYF
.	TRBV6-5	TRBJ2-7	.	TGTGCCAGCTCCTACACGGGAAGGGGGGGCTACGAGCAGTACTTC	CASSYTGRGGYEQYF